The 12 T cell receptor beta chains presented below share a single source sample, sequenced in a study of blood T cell repertoires in COVID-19. TCRdb keeps only in-frame clones here, not all; method: immunoSEQ multiplex PCR. This sample yields around 260,000 clones, of which 65% to 85% are seen a single time; roughly 14% belongs to the top ten. The specimen was peripheral blood. The receptors come from a person aged 65-85 years with COVID-19, enrolled during active disease.

This chain connects TRBV9 to TRBJ2-1; D is perhaps TRBD2 (6 bases). CDR1 is SGDLS, CDR2 YYNGEE, per germline. V was pared by 0 bases and J by 7 bases, with 14 bases between. This CDR3 comprises 15 residues. CDR3 in DNA: TGTGCCAGCAGCGTAGCTTTAGGGACTTCAAATGAGCAGTTCTTC. Encoded protein: CASSVALGTSNEQFF. Based on the CDR3 plus reference TRBV9 and TRBJ2-1, the full variable domain is DSGVTQTPKHLITATGQRVTLRCSPRSGDLSVYWYQQSLDQGLQFLIQYYNGEERAKGNILERFSAQQFPDLHSELNLSSLELGDSALYFCASSVALGTSNEQFFGPGTRLTVL.

This clone appeared a few times. This sequence joins TRBV5-1 and TRBJ1-1; 10 positions agree with TRBD1. Looked up from germline, CDR1 is SGHRS and CDR2 is YFSETQ. The CDR3 consists of 15 residues. V was clipped by 1 base and J by 7 bases; unmatched bases: 7. As DNA, the CDR3 is TGCGCCAGCAGCTTGTTTGCGGACAGGGGGGGTGAAGCTTTCTTT. This gives the protein CASSLFADRGGEAFF.

Details on this clone: One junction end does not reproduce the germline sequence, and a read error may be involved. This chain joins TRBV7-3 and TRBJ2-5; unclear D gene. The CDR3 has 13 amino acids. The germline V gene encodes CDR1 SGHTA and CDR2 FQGTGA. CDR3: CASSDSGQGTQYF. Here the CDR3 DNA reads TGTGCCAGCAGCGACTCCGGTCAAGGGACCCAGTACTTC.

The rearrangement joins TRBV5-1 to TRBJ1-6, with D tentatively TRBD1 (5 bases). CDR1 is SGHRS and CDR2 is YFSETQ in the germline V gene. The CDR3 consists of 13 residues. The V gene lost 4 bases and the J gene lost 7 bases, with 9 bases spanning the gap. The CDR3 reads CASSPDRNSPLHF. For the CDR3, the DNA is TGCGCCAGCAGCCCCGACAGAAATTCACCCCTCCACTTT.

This rearrangement joins TRBV15 to TRBJ1-2; maybe TRBD1 (6 bases). The CDR3 consists of 15 residues. Germline-derived CDR1 and CDR2 are LNHNV and YYDKDF (reference sequence). V was cut by 3 bases and J by 2 bases, with 13 bases left in between. CDR3 DNA sequence: TGTGCCACCAGCAGGGAAGCGGGGGGCAACTATGGCTACACCTTC. It encodes CATSREAGGNYGYTF.

The gene calls are TRBV7-2 and TRBJ2-5; D call uncertain. Between the trimmed V and J ends, which lost 5 bases and 1 base, there was a span of 11 bases. CDR1 is SGHTA, CDR2 FQGNSA, per germline. The CDR3 is 14 amino acids. CDR3 in DNA: TGTGCCAGCAGCAAACAGACGATCCAAGAGACCCAGTACTTC. Its translation is CASSKQTIQETQYF.

CDR3 in amino acids: CASSQGQGGEQFF. In DNA, the CDR3 is TGTGCCAGCAGCCAGGGACAGGGTGGGGAGCAGTTCTTC. The chain is built from TRBV5-4 and TRBJ2-1, with 9 positions matching TRBD1. The V gene's germline CDR1 is SGHNT and CDR2 YYREEE (reference sequence). The V and J ends lost 4 bases and 10 bases, in that order; junction bases with no gene match: 6. CDR3 size: 13 residues. Full variable domain (missing parts from reference TRBV5-4 and TRBJ2-1): ETGVTQSPTHLIKTRGQQVTLRCSSQSGHNTVSWYQQALGQGPQFIFQYYREEENGRGNFPPRFSGLQFPNYSSELNVNALELDDSALYLCASSQGQGGEQFFGPGTRLTVL.

This clone has at least ten counts. The chain links TRBV18 to TRBJ2-7; TRBD1 matches 7 bases. The J segment lost 0 bases and the V segment lost 1 base, leaving 9 bases of the junction unmatched. Germline V gene lookup returns CDR1 KGHSH and CDR2 LQKENI. The CDR3 covers 17 residues. The CDR3 region is CASSPRRGGPSSYEQYF. As DNA, the CDR3 is TGTGCCAGCTCACCACGGCGAGGGGGCCCGAGCTCCTACGAGCAGTACTTC.

V gene TRBV11-3 combines with J gene TRBJ2-7; D remains ambiguous. The CDR3 length is 10 residues. Germline CDR1 SGHNT, CDR2 YENEEA. Deletions cut 4 bases from V and 5 bases from J, with 3 bases between. Written as DNA, the CDR3 is TGTGCCAGCAGCTCGGACGAGCAGTACTTC. This codes for CASSSDEQYF.

CDR3 sequence reads: CASSSTQSNEQYF. CDR3 in DNA: TGTGCCAGCAGCTCAACACAGTCAAACGAGCAGTACTTC. The gene calls are TRBV11-3 and TRBJ2-7; D unclear. With 4 bases removed from V and 5 bases from J, the gap between germline ends came to 12 bases. Germline CDR1 and CDR2: SGHNT and YENEEA. The CDR3 is 13 residues long.

The chain is built from TRBV30 and TRBJ1-3; D not resolved. V was shortened by 6 bases and J by 1 base, with 7 bases between the two germline ends. Germline assignment: CDR1 GTSNPN and CDR2 SVGIG (reference sequence). The CDR3 totals 12 residues. The CDR3 DNA reads TGTGCCTGTCTCCTTTCTGGAAACACCATATATTTT. Amino acids: CACLLSGNTIYF.

This clone was detected once. The CDR3 reads CASSLGGQAPRQFF. The CDR3 DNA is TGTGCCAGCAGCTTGGGTGGACAGGCCCCAAGACAGTTTTTT. The V gene is TRBV7-6, the J gene TRBJ1-4; 7 bases align to TRBD1. This CDR3 is 14 amino acids long. Germline CDR1 SGHVS, CDR2 FNYEAQ. The junction had 14 bases not matched to a gene; V was cut back by 3 bases and J by 16 bases.